This section outlines one T cell receptor beta chain sequence together with its context. Its antigen is unidentified. The data stem from a study of T cell clones after liver transplantation. Turning to the study itself: Apart from a few HCV-positive recipients, transplants were for non-autoimmune, non-viral reasons. Study-wide results and limits: Graft donor-reactive T cells possibly entered the graft instead of undergoing deletion.

Clones were sequenced by immunoSEQ multiplex PCR, and TCRdb holds only the in-frame ones, with some missing. Counted here are about 20,000 clones, approximately 93% occurring once; the ten biggest clones make up approximately 25%. Germline V gives CDR1 SEHNR, CDR2 FQNEAQ (reference sequence). V shed 5 bases and J shed 3 bases, with 20 bases lying between them. This CDR3 region has 17 residues. This clonotype originated in a human patient who received a liver transplant. Part of the T cells may come from the graft donor. Sequenced material: CD8+ T cells from blood, taken 25 months after liver transplant. The gene calls are TRBV7-9 and TRBJ2-1; D is uncertain. The CDR3 reads CASSPKVTGIRYNEQFF. The CDR3 DNA is TGTGCCAGCAGCCCTAAAGTAACTGGGATCCGCTACAATGAGCAGTTCTTC.